This T cell receptor (beta chain) comes out of a study of spatial heterogeneity in lung cancer. Overall study: Fewer alpha-chain than beta-chain sequences were consistently detected.

V was trimmed by 6 bases and J by 2 bases, leaving 13 bases between them. CDR3 size: 14 residues. The germline V gene has CDR1 SEHNR and CDR2 FQNEAQ (reference sequence). A single record per CDR3 protein comes from TCRdb applying MiXCR to the 5' RACE reads. Counted here are 43,000 or so distinct CDR3 sequences, over 6.5% occurring once; the ten biggest clones make up about 40%. Regarding time point: sample taken at primary tumor resection. TCRs were sequenced from unsorted whole RNA of tumor, nontumor lung or PBMC. This clonotype was detected ten times or more. The sequencing used PBMCs, collected at surgery. The rearrangement uses TRBV7-9 and TRBJ1-2, with D unclear. The receptor was derived from a female donor with early-stage non-small cell lung cancer. CDR3 DNA: TGTGCCAGCAGTTTGGGAACAGCGAACTATGGCTACACCTTC. This translates into CASSLGTANYGYTF. Full variable domain (outside the CDR3, taken from reference TRBV7-9 and TRBJ1-2): DTGVSQNPRHKITKRGQNVTFRCDPISEHNRLYWYRQTLGQGPEFLTYFQNEAQLEKSRLLSDRFSAERPKGSFSTLEIQRTEQGDSAMYLCASSLGTANYGYTFGSGTRLTVV.